This T cell receptor beta chain was identified in a study of radiotherapy plus CTLA-4 blockade in lung cancer. Across the study: Disease control was achieved by around 33% of patients, and objective responses by 18%. Overall study findings and caveats: Response, reportedly, was best predicted by interferon-beta along with early blood T cell clone dynamics. Expansion of tumor-derived TCR clones was observed in blood after radiotherapy plus ipilimumab.

The study treated chemo-refractory metastatic non-small-cell lung cancer patients with focal radiation plus ipilimumab CTLA-4 blockade. Assay used: immunoSEQ multiplex PCR; TCRdb lists only in-frame clones, some missing. The data show 20,000 to 30,000 clones, roughly 79% seen once. Concerning this clone: Its antigen is unidentified.

Germline CDR1 and CDR2: MDHEN and SYDVKM. V trimming: 4 bases; J trimming: 3 bases; junction bases outside the gene matches: 3. CDR3 length: 14 residues. This chain uses TRBV28 with TRBJ2-5, with 9 bases matching TRBD1. The sequenced sample was peripheral blood, obtained from a patient treated with radiotherapy plus ipilimumab. This receptor was obtained from a human donor with non-small cell lung cancer that progressed on radiotherapy plus ipilimumab. The CDR3 here is CASSWDRVEETQYF. The CDR3 DNA reads TGTGCCAGCAGTTGGGACAGGGTAGAAGAGACCCAGTACTTC. Combining the CDR3 with reference TRBV28 and TRBJ2-5 gives the whole variable domain DVKVTQSSRYLVKRTGEKVFLECVQDMDHENMFWYRQDPGLGLRLIYFSYDVKMKEKGDIPEGYSVSREKKERFSLILESASTNQTSMYLCASSWDRVEETQYFGPGTRLLVL.